The rows below give T cell receptor beta chains drawn from one sample of a study of regulatory T cells in long-lasting Graves disease. One entry per CDR3 protein results from TCRdb running MiXCR on the multiplex PCR reads. The sample has roughly 530,000 distinct CDR3 sequences, about 16% seen once. This sample also appeared in a second study, on T cells in Graves' hyperthyroidism and ophthalmopathy.

Sequencing was performed on peripheral blood mononuclear cells (PBMCs), taken at new diagnosis, from a patient treated with antithyroid drugs. These receptors came from a woman between 40 and 65 years old with Graves disease. Both conserved end residues are part of each CDR3. Each record gives: D gene, J gene, clone size, V gene, CDR3 protein, CDR3 DNA. A D gene is named only where the DNA matches it firmly. Clone size is stated in some rows and not others, as once, few, many or a class when expanded.

>TRBD2|TRBJ2-2|many|TRBV2
CASGMGTSVGGELFF
TGTGCCAGCGGCATGGGGACTAGCGTCGGCGGGGAGCTGTTTTTT
>TRBD2|TRBJ2-3|many|TRBV7-2
CASSVRLAGGTDTQYF
TGTGCCAGCAGCGTAAGACTAGCGGGGGGCACAGATACGCAGTATTTT
>.|TRBJ1-5|.|TRBV6-1
CASSVGQVAQPQHF
TGTGCCAGCAGTGTGGGGCAGGTAGCTCAGCCCCAGCATTTT
>.|TRBJ2-3|few|TRBV12-3/TRBV12-4
CASTLFGGPSTDTQYF
TGTGCCAGCACCCTCTTTGGGGGTCCCTCCACAGATACGCAGTATTTT
>.|TRBJ2-3|many|TRBV7-2
CASSLRGDRHWNTQYF
TGTGCCAGCAGCTTAAGAGGAGACCGCCACTGGAATACGCAGTATTTT
>.|TRBJ1-2|many|TRBV10-3
CAIGSGGGYTF
TGTGCCATCGGGTCGGGGGGCGGCTACACCTTC
>.|TRBJ1-1|many|TRBV3-1
CASSYFTTAPVAFF
TGTGCCAGCAGTTATTTTACGACAGCCCCGGTCGCTTTCTTT
>.|TRBJ2-1|once|TRBV27
CASRRSAYNEQFF
TGTGCCAGCAGACGGTCTGCCTACAATGAGCAGTTCTTC
>.|TRBJ2-7|many|TRBV29-1
CSVEERGVLREQYF
TGCAGCGTTGAAGAGAGGGGGGTGCTAAGGGAGCAGTACTTC
>TRBD1|TRBJ1-1|few|TRBV5-1
CASTPRGLSNTEAFF
TGCGCCAGCACCCCCAGGGGGTTGTCGAACACTGAAGCTTTCTTT
>.|TRBJ2-6|few|TRBV24-1
CATSDSISGANVLTF
TGTGCCACCAGTGACTCGATCTCTGGGGCCAACGTCCTGACTTTC
>TRBD1|TRBJ1-1|few|TRBV19
CASSLRGQKTEAFF
TGTGCCAGTAGCCTCAGGGGGCAGAAAACTGAAGCTTTCTTT
>.|TRBJ1-5|few|TRBV7-9
CASSTLTGQPQHF
TGTGCCAGCAGCACACTAACGGGTCAGCCCCAGCATTTT
>.|TRBJ2-1|many|TRBV20-1
CSARPRNSYEQFF
TGCAGTGCTAGACCCCGGAATTCTTATGAGCAGTTCTTC
>.|TRBJ1-6|few|TRBV29-1
CSVADTYNSPLHF
TGCAGCGTCGCCGACACCTACAATTCACCCCTCCACTTT
>.|TRBJ1-2|many|TRBV25-1
CASSYPGIGQYGYTF
TGTGCCAGCAGCTACCCAGGGATTGGCCAGTATGGCTACACCTTC
>.|TRBJ2-7|few|TRBV5-1
CASSYLQGGRNEQYF
TGCGCCAGCAGCTACCTCCAGGGGGGAAGGAACGAGCAGTACTTC
>TRBD1|TRBJ1-1|many|TRBV2
CASSEGTVGAFF
TGTGCCAGCAGTGAGGGGACAGTCGGGGCTTTCTTT
>.|TRBJ2-1|.|TRBV20-1
CSARDLINEQFF
TGCAGTGCTAGAGATCTCATCAATGAGCAGTTCTTC
>.|TRBJ1-6|.|TRBV4-1
CASSPTNAVPPLGPLHF
TGCGCCAGCAGCCCAACCAACGCTGTCCCCCCTTTAGGACCCCTCCACTTT
>.|TRBJ1-1|many|TRBV7-9
CASSNTGNTEAFF
TGTGCCAGCAGTAATACTGGGAACACTGAAGCTTTCTTT
>TRBD2|TRBJ2-7|.|TRBV6-1
CASQPGGPFEQYF
TGTGCCAGTCAACCGGGAGGCCCTTTCGAGCAGTACTTC
>TRBD1|TRBJ2-1|few|TRBV6-2/TRBV6-3
CASSAATGLGEQFF
TGTGCCAGCAGTGCAGCGACAGGGCTCGGGGAGCAGTTCTTC
>.|TRBJ1-1|many|TRBV3-1
CASSQRGHSLEAFF
TGTGCCAGCAGCCAACGGGGACACTCGCTTGAAGCTTTCTTT
>.|TRBJ1-1|many|TRBV27
CASRRDLRNTEAFF
TGTGCCAGCAGAAGGGACCTAAGGAACACTGAAGCTTTCTTT
>.|TRBJ1-4|.|TRBV29-1
CSAGGSGTGEKLFF
TGCAGCGCCGGAGGGTCAGGGACTGGGGAAAAACTGTTTTTT
>.|TRBJ1-6|many|TRBV2
CASSEVQGYSLHF
TGTGCCAGCAGTGAGGTACAGGGTTATTCCCTCCACTTT
>TRBD1|TRBJ1-1|.|TRBV29-1
CSAWEGASAFF
TGCAGCGCCTGGGAGGGGGCTTCGGCTTTCTTT
>.|TRBJ2-3|many|TRBV20-1
CSARSTASTDTQYF
TGCAGTGCTAGAAGTACGGCTAGCACAGATACGCAGTATTTT
>TRBD1|TRBJ2-4|few|TRBV27
CASSPGTALNIQYF
TGTGCCAGCAGTCCCGGGACAGCCCTAAACATTCAGTACTTC
>.|TRBJ1-4|many|TRBV30
CAWSPGVEEKLFF
TGTGCCTGGAGTCCTGGGGTCGAGGAAAAACTGTTTTTT
>.|TRBJ1-1|few|TRBV5-4
CASSFQGGFEAFF
TGTGCCAGCAGCTTCCAGGGTGGCTTTGAAGCTTTCTTT
>.|TRBJ1-6|.|TRBV19
CASSMTGESPLHF
TGTGCCAGTAGTATGACGGGGGAATCACCCCTCCACTTT
>TRBD2|TRBJ2-3|many|TRBV20-1
CSAVPTSGGTTDTQYF
TGCAGTGCCGTACCTACTAGCGGGGGAACCACAGATACGCAGTATTTT
>TRBD2|TRBJ2-3|few|TRBV2
CASRDILAGGSDTQYF
TGTGCCAGCAGGGATATACTAGCGGGGGGCTCAGATACGCAGTATTTT
>TRBD1|TRBJ1-3|many|TRBV20-1
CSAQGVSGNTIYF
TGCAGTGCTCAGGGGGTCTCTGGAAACACCATATATTTT
>TRBD1|TRBJ2-7|few|TRBV6-1
CASRGTVTVSYEQYF
TGTGCCAGCAGGGGGACAGTGACGGTCTCCTACGAGCAGTACTTC
>TRBD1|TRBJ1-2|.|TRBV12-3/TRBV12-4
CASSPKGAGGARGYGYTF
TGTGCCAGCAGTCCGAAGGGGGCAGGGGGGGCCCGCGGCTATGGCTACACCTTC
>.|TRBJ1-3|many|TRBV2
CASSRWSSGNTIYF
TGTGCCAGCTCCCGCTGGAGCTCTGGAAACACCATATATTTT
>.|TRBJ2-5|many|TRBV5-1
CASSLGTSLDQETQYF
TGCGCCAGCAGCTTGGGAACAAGTTTGGACCAAGAGACCCAGTACTTC
>.|TRBJ2-5|.|TRBV12-3/TRBV12-4
CASRPGQWETQYF
TGTGCCAGCAGGCCTGGCCAGTGGGAGACCCAGTACTTC
>TRBD1|TRBJ1-1|.|TRBV7-9
CASSGGTGDTEAFF
TGTGCCAGCAGCGGGGGGACAGGGGACACTGAAGCTTTCTTT